Shown below are 2 T cell receptor beta chains from a single sample sequenced in a study of blood T cells in healthy people across ages. It was with a sample-barcoded 5' primer and a J-beta primer mix that a second PCR of roughly 7 to 12 cycles was run. Each CDR3 protein gets one entry after TCRdb re-called the 5' RACE reads with MiXCR. Of 750,000 to 950,000 distinct CDR3 sequences listed, roughly 24% are singletons. A further study also used this sample, focusing on T cells of mothers and their children.

The sample taken for sequencing was blood. The receptor source for this set is a boy aged 10-17 years in good health.

V gene TRBV4-1 combines with J gene TRBJ2-2, with D perhaps TRBD1 (5 bases). The CDR3 loop spans 16 amino acids. Trimming shortened V by 0 bases and J by 7 bases, and 15 bases separated the two germline ends. Germline CDR1 is MGHRA and CDR2 is YSYEKL. This CDR3 is CASSQDPQGRIGELFF. DNA for the CDR3: TGCGCCAGCAGCCAAGATCCGCAGGGAAGGATCGGGGAGCTGTTTTTT.

This chain links TRBV29-1 with TRBJ2-3, with 11 bases lining up with TRBD2. Germline lookup yields CDR1 SQVTM and CDR2 ANQGSEA. The length of the CDR3 is 16 residues. V trimming: 7 bases; J trimming: 2 bases; junction bases outside the gene matches: 11. Written as DNA, the CDR3 is TGCAGCGCTGACGCGGGACTAGCGGCCGACACAGATACGCAGTATTTT. Translation gives CSADAGLAADTDTQYF.